Below, one T cell receptor beta chain is given with its context. This clone was seen just once. It lacks a known antigen. Qualities for individual bases were not recorded, and no much larger clone is one base off. To estimate absolute template abundance from read counts, synthetic TCR analog templates were spiked into each PCR. TCRbeta CDR3 regions were amplified from genomic DNA with bias-controlled V and J gene primers using the immunoSEQ assay. Sequencing of rearranged TCRbeta segments was performed at approximately 20X coverage. In the paper's pipeline: Sequencing errors were corrected by clustering and CDR3s were annotated against IMGT to assign V, D and J genes. Out-of-frame and stop-codon sequences were excluded, and only productive TCRbeta rearrangements were used in downstream analyses. Clonality was computed as one minus Shannon entropy normalized by the log of the number of unique productive sequences. Clones differing between time points or between blood and tumor were identified by Fisher's exact test with Benjamini-Hochberg correction at adjusted p below 0.01. In its TCRdb copy, this immuneACCESS table keeps in-frame sequences only and misses some clones. Where compared with another copy, unresolved V genes explain less than half of these, and the others have no known cause. That table supplies the V and J calls and clone size; D and trimming were determined from the DNA. Here the sample has roughly 60,000 clones; over 75% occur a single time. The ten largest account for 4% to 5.5% of the sample.

The cohort comprised 30 or so patients with locally advanced or metastatic urothelial carcinoma treated at Memorial Sloan Kettering on a trial protocol. Peripheral blood mononuclear cells were collected from each patient pretreatment and during treatment, giving between 1 and 8 total time points per patient. The Qiagen DNeasy Blood extraction kit was used to purify genomic DNA from total PBMCs and tumor samples. PBMCs were collected pretreatment and during treatment, and were isolated and stored as previously described. Inclusive of the bounding cysteine and phenylalanine, the CDR3 is 17 residues long. Of the read, only the CDR3 DNA is kept; its 51 bases are in frame from base 1. V is cut back by 4 bases and J by 5 bases, with 14 bases in the junction unmatched. Reading the germline V gene gives CDR1 SGHRS and CDR2 YFSETQ. The data belong to a study of PD-L1 blockade in urothelial cancer (TCRdb year 2017). In terms of the full investigation: Every patient began therapy in about 2014 and was given atezolizumab 1,200 mg intravenously every 3 weeks. Durable clinical benefit was defined as progression-free survival longer than 6 months, and TCR features were also tested against progression-free and overall survival. In the same patients, pretreatment tumors underwent whole exome sequencing and RNA sequencing in addition to TCR sequencing. An exploratory multi-omic analysis was conducted of the somatic, immune and clinical correlates of response to PD-L1 blockade with atezolizumab in urothelial cancer. An ECOG performance status of 0 or 1 was recorded for the patients, and 0 to 3 prior chemotherapy regimens had been received by the patients. Pretreatment blood TCR-seq was available for about 28 patients, at least one posttreatment blood collection was obtained for about 24 patients, and tumor TCR-seq was available for about 24 patients. TCR sequencing covered pretreatment tumor samples and matched, serially collected peripheral blood taken before and after atezolizumab treatment. About 90% of the roughly 29 patients were males with bladder-origin urothelial cancer, and about 65% of the 29 reported a prior smoking history. A median of about 140,000 T cells and 85,000 or so unique TCRs was obtained from blood samples, and a median clonality of roughly 0.082 was observed. Durable clinical benefit was achieved by nine patients and was not achieved by 20 patients. Blood samples were analyzed at 3 weeks after treatment start (second dose) and at 6 weeks after treatment start.

The full study reports these points: At 3 weeks after the start of treatment, tumor-associated TCR clones in peripheral blood had expanded more in patients with durable benefit (n of about 21, p = 0.022). Small sample size (n ≈ 28) and many exploratory analyses mean the results are intended to be hypothesis-generating. Improved progression-free and overall survival was associated with having pretreatment peripheral blood TCR clonality below the median.

The receptor's source is a man aged 65-85 years with urothelial cancer. The sample was PBMCs, taken around atezolizumab (anti-PD-L1) treatment. This sequence uses TRBV5-1 and TRBJ2-5; 10 nucleotides in the junction match TRBD2. The CDR3 reads CASSPGLADYEGETQYF. The bases are TGCGCCAGCAGCCCCGGACTAGCGGACTACGAGGGGGAGACCCAGTACTTC.